These 5 T cell receptor beta chains came from one sample sequenced in a study of blood T cells in healthy people across ages. Alongside a J-beta primer mix, a sample-barcoded 5' primer served in a second PCR lasting roughly 6 to 11 cycles. TCRdb fed the 5' RACE reads into MiXCR, producing one record per CDR3 protein. The repertoire holds around 620,000 distinct CDR3 sequences, with 27% as singletons. Material for sequencing was blood. These receptors originate from a woman aged 70-85 years in good health.

The V gene is TRBV29-1, the J gene TRBJ1-4; no reliable D call. The CDR3 is 14 amino acids. Trimming cost V 1 base and J 8 bases, with 14 bases left between them. Looked up from germline, CDR1 is SQVTM and CDR2 is ANQGSEA. The CDR3 sequence: CSVEVQASGEKLFF. In DNA, the CDR3 is TGCAGCGTTGAAGTCCAAGCATCGGGGGAAAAACTGTTTTTT.

This clonotype was counted ten times or more. This chain connects TRBV6-2 or TRBV6-3 to TRBJ2-7; 8 bases fit TRBD2. The CDR3 totals 15 residues. CDR1 and CDR2 (germline): MNHEY, SVGEGT. J lost 5 bases, V lost 6 bases, and 12 bases had no gene match. CDR3 protein: CASSPGGGLRNEQYF. CDR3 in DNA: TGTGCCAGCAGCCCCGGGGGGGGCTTACGGAACGAGCAGTACTTC.

This clonotype was picked up a small number of times. The rearrangement uses TRBV7-9 and TRBJ2-5; the match to TRBD2 covers 8 bases. V gave up 6 bases and J gave up 4 bases; unmatched junction bases: 4. The germline gives CDR1 SEHNR, CDR2 FQNEAQ (reference sequence). There are 13 residues in the CDR3. The chain's CDR3 is CASRVAGGETQYF. Written as DNA, the CDR3 is TGTGCCAGCAGAGTCGCGGGGGGAGAGACCCAGTACTTC.

The chain recombines TRBV12-3 or TRBV12-4 with TRBJ1-5, with D uncertain. The CDR3 extends over 15 amino acids. The V and J ends lost 5 bases and 0 bases respectively, with 11 bases between them. CDR3 sequence reads: CASSNTAYSNQPQHF. The CDR3 coding sequence is TGTGCCAGCAGTAATACAGCGTATAGCAATCAGCCCCAGCATTTT.

The chain carries TRBV5-4 and TRBJ2-5; no clear D. The CDR3 covers 14 residues. The V gene's germline CDR1 is SGHNT and CDR2 YYREEE (reference sequence). V gave up 4 bases and J gave up 5 bases, with 15 bases separating them. Here the CDR3 DNA reads TGTGCCAGCAGCCCCTACCTGTCGTGTGAGACCCAGTACTTC. Protein product: CASSPYLSCETQYF.